A selection of T cell receptor beta chains follows, all from one sample in a study of Ad26.COV2.S vaccination and SARS-CoV-2 variants. Sequencing used immunoSEQ multiplex PCR; TCRdb keeps in-frame clones, though not all of them. Among hundreds of thousands of clones listed, around 90% were seen once. Sequenced material: peripheral blood, taken in a trial of Ad26.COV2.S vaccine versus placebo. These receptors came from a person between 18 and 59 years old who received the Ad26.COV2.S COVID-19 vaccine or a placebo. Both conserved end residues are part of each CDR3. The D gene is left open where the match is weak. Not all rows give a size; the values are once, few, many and, for expanded clones, a class.

>TRBV11-2|TRBJ2-3|-|TRBD1
CASSPPRDRVSTDTQYF
TGTGCCAGCAGCCCCCCGAGGGACAGGGTAAGCACAGATACGCAGTATTTT
>TRBV10-1|TRBJ2-2|-|TRBD2
CASSGLTSGITGELFF
TGCGCCAGCAGCGGGCTGACTAGCGGGATTACCGGGGAGCTGTTTTTT
>TRBV18|TRBJ1-4|-|TRBD1
CASSPLPQGALEKLFF
TGTGCCAGCTCACCACTCCCACAGGGGGCGCTTGAAAAACTGTTTTTT
>TRBV2|TRBJ1-4|-|TRBD1
CASSEEGTAAKLFF
TGTGCCAGCAGTGAAGAGGGGACAGCCGCAAAACTGTTTTTT
>TRBV11-2|TRBJ1-1|-|-
CASSLERGRTEAFF
TGTGCCAGCAGCTTAGAGAGGGGAAGGACTGAAGCTTTCTTT
>TRBV2|TRBJ2-6|few|TRBD2
CASTRLADAAGANVLTF
TGTGCCAGCACACGACTAGCGGACGCGGCTGGGGCCAACGTCCTGACTTTC
>TRBV7-9|TRBJ2-1|-|-
CASSLDGSYNEQFF
TGTGCCAGCAGCTTAGACGGATCCTACAATGAGCAGTTCTTC
>TRBV3-1/TRBV3-2|TRBJ2-3|-|-
CASSQIPGAGTSTDTQYF
TGTGCCAGCAGCCAAATCCCTGGGGCAGGGACCAGCACAGATACGCAGTATTTT
>TRBV7-9|TRBJ2-7|-|TRBD1
CASSLGQGNEQYF
TGTGCCAGCAGCTTAGGACAGGGAAACGAGCAGTACTTC
>TRBV24-1|TRBJ1-5|-|TRBD1
CATRSIDRGALEPQHF
TGTGCCACCAGAAGTATCGACAGGGGGGCTTTGGAGCCCCAGCATTTT
>TRBV19|TRBJ1-1|few|-
CASSIWARGNTEAFF
TGTGCCAGTAGTATTTGGGCAAGGGGGAACACTGAAGCTTTCTTT
>TRBV18|TRBJ2-5|-|TRBD1
CASSPPGQGPETQYF
TGTGCCAGCTCACCCCCGGGACAGGGACCAGAGACCCAGTACTTC
>TRBV3-1/TRBV3-2|TRBJ2-7|-|-
CASSQAYEQYF
TGTGCCAGCAGCCAAGCATACGAGCAGTACTTC
>TRBV6-5|TRBJ2-5|-|-
CASGLRGETQYF
TGTGCCTCTGGGCTAAGGGGAGAGACCCAGTACTTC
>TRBV4-1|TRBJ1-1|few|-
CASSQADSVREAFF
TGCGCCAGCAGCCAGGCGGACAGTGTAAGGGAAGCTTTCTTT
>TRBV12-3/TRBV12-4|TRBJ1-5|-|-
CASSATNQPQHF
TGTGCCAGCAGTGCTACTAATCAGCCCCAGCATTTT